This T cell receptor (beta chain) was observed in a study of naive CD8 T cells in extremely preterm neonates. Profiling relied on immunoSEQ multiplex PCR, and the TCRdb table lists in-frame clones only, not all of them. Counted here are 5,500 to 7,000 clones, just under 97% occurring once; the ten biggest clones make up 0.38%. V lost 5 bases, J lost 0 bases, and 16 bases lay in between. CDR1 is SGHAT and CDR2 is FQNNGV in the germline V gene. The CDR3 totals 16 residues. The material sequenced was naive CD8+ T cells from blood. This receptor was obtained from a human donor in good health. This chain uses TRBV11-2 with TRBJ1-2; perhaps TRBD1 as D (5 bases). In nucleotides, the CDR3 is TGTGCCAGCAGCCCCGAGGAGGGACGGGCTAACTATGGCTACACCTTC. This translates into CASSPEEGRANYGYTF. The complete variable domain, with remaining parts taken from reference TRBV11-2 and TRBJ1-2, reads EAGVAQSPRYKIIEKRQSVAFWCNPISGHATLYWYQQILGQGPKLLIQFQNNGVVDDSQLPKDRFSAERLKGVDSTLKIQPAKLEDSAVYLCASSPEEGRANYGYTFGSGTRLTVV.